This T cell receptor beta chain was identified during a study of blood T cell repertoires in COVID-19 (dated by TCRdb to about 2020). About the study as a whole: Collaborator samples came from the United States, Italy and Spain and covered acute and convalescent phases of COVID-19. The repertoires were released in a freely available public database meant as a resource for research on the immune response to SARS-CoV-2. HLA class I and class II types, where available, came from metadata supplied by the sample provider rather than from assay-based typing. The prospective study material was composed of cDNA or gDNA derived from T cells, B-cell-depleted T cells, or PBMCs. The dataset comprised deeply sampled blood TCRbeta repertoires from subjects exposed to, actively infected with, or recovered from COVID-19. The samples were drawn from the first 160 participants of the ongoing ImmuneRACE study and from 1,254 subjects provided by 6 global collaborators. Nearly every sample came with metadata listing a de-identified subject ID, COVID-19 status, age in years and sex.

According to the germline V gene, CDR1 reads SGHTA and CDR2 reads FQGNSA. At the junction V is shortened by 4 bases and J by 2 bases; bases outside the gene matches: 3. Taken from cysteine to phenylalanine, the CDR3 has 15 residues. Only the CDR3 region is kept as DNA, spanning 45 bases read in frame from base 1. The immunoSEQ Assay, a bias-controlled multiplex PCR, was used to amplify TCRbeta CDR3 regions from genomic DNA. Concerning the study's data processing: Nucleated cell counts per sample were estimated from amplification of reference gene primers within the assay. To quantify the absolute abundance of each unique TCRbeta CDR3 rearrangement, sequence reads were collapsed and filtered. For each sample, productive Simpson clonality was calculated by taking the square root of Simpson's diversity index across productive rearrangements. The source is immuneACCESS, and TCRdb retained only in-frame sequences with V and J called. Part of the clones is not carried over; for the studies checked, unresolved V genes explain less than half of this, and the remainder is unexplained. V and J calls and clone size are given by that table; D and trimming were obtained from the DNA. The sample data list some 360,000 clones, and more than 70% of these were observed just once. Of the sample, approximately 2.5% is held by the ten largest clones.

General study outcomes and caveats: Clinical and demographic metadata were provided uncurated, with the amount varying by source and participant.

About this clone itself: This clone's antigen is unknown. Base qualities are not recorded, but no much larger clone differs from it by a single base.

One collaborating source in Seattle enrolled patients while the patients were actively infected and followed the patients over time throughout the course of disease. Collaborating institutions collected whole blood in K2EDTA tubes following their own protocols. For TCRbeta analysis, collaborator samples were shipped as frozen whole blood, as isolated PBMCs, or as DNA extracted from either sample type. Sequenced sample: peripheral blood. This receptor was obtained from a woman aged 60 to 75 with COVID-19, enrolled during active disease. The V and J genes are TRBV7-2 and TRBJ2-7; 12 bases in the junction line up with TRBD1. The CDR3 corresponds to CASSSGTGGTYEQYF. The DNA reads TGTGCCAGCAGCTCAGGGACAGGGGGCACCTACGAGCAGTACTTC.